This TCR beta chain was documented in a study of T cell responses to AZD1222 COVID-19 vaccine. General study points: Clonal diversity was possibly underestimated; the donors were predominantly white British and more often female.

Of note for this clone: Its antigen is not identified.

The germline V gene encodes CDR1 MNHEY and CDR2 SMNVEV (reference sequence). V gave up 2 bases and J gave up 5 bases, with 7 bases separating them. This CDR3 contains 13 residues. Here immunoSEQ multiplex PCR was the method, and the copy in TCRdb shows in-frame clones only, minus some. In the table there are some 120,000 clones, less than 90% of which are singletons. The sequenced sample was peripheral blood, obtained on day 0 of AZD1222 vaccination. The chain joins TRBV27 to TRBJ2-1; no clear D gene. The TCR originated in an adult in good health. For the CDR3, the DNA is TGTGCCAGCAGTTTAATCCCTCACAATGAGCAGTTCTTC. Its translation: CASSLIPHNEQFF.